Below, 10 T cell receptor beta chains from the same sample are listed, as sequenced in a study of Graves' ophthalmopathy and Graves' hyperthyroidism. Amplification from RNA transcripts yielded the TCR beta CDR3 regions. Second-round multiplex PCR followed a first-round RT-PCR using HTBI primers. Each CDR3 protein gets one entry after TCRdb re-called the multiplex PCR reads with MiXCR. The sample holds more than 550,000 distinct CDR3 sequences, about 38% seen once. The sample comprised peripheral blood. These receptors were obtained from an adult man with Graves' ophthalmopathy.

This rearrangement joins TRBV24-1 to TRBJ2-6; 7 bases fit TRBD1. The length of the CDR3 is 16 residues. Germline assignment: CDR1 KGHDR and CDR2 SFDVKD. Trimming at V came to 5 bases and at J to 8 bases, leaving 11 bases not matched to a gene. The CDR3 reads CATSVQQGSLSNVLTF. Here the CDR3 DNA reads TGTGCCACCAGTGTCCAACAGGGGTCCCTCTCCAACGTCCTGACTTTC.

This clonotype was picked up one time. The V gene is TRBV29-1, the J gene TRBJ1-2; possible D gene TRBD1, 5 bases. V was pared by 6 bases and J by 6 bases, with 17 bases between. Germline V gene lookup returns CDR1 SQVTM and CDR2 ANQGSEA. The CDR3 length is 13 residues. CDR3 amino acids: CSVEGRTGDGYTF. For the CDR3, the DNA is TGCAGCGTAGAGGGGCGGACCGGGGATGGCTACACCTTC.

This clonotype showed up just a few times. The chain links TRBV7-9 to TRBJ2-3, with 8 bases fitting TRBD1. CDR1 is SEHNR and CDR2 is FQNEAQ in the germline V gene (reference sequence). The CDR3 has 14 residues. With V trimmed by 4 bases and J by 4 bases, 4 bases remained unmatched. Written as DNA, the CDR3 is TGTGCCAGCAGCTCGGGACAGGTCGCAGATACGCAGTATTTT. Translating gives CASSSGQVADTQYF.

This clonotype was counted ten times or more. The V call is TRBV20-1, the J call TRBJ2-7; TRBD1 aligns across 11 bases. CDR1 and CDR2 (germline): DFQATT, SNEGSKA (reference sequence). CDR3 length: 14 residues. Trimming at V came to 3 bases and at J to 6 bases, leaving 7 bases not matched to a gene. CDR3 bases: TGCAGTGCTAGTAGGATCGGGACAGGGGGCGAGCAGTACTTC. Its protein is CSASRIGTGGEQYF.

Many counts were recorded for this clonotype. The V and J genes are TRBV12-3 or TRBV12-4 and TRBJ1-2; possibly TRBD1 for D (5 bases). CDR3 length equals 14 residues. Trimming took 3 bases from V and 5 from J, leaving 13 bases between them. In nucleotides, the CDR3 is TGTGCCAGCAGTTTCATGGGGCGTGGGTATGGCTACACCTTC. Amino acids: CASSFMGRGYGYTF.

The rearrangement joins TRBV10-3 to TRBJ2-2; 9 positions match TRBD2. CDR1 ENHRY and CDR2 SYGVKD come from the germline V gene. The CDR3 length is 15 residues. The V and J ends lost 6 bases and 1 base, in that order; junction bases with no gene match: 3. For the CDR3, the DNA is TGTGCCATCAGCATGACTAGCGGGAACACCGGGGAGCTGTTTTTT. It translates to CAISMTSGNTGELFF.

In its sample, this clonotype was seen once. This may arise from a read error, as a much more abundant clone is one base away. The rearrangement links TRBV5-1 to TRBJ2-7; D is undetermined. With 0 bases removed from V and 6 bases from J, the gap between germline ends came to 7 bases. The CDR3 spans 12 residues. Germline loops: CDR1 SGHRS, CDR2 YFSETQ. The CDR3 spells CASSLDPFEQYV. CDR3 sequence (DNA): TGCGCCAGCAGCTTGGATCCTTTCGAGCAGTACGTC.

This clonotype showed up just a few times. V gene TRBV27 combines with J gene TRBJ1-4, with D unresolved. V lost 5 bases and J lost 4, with 8 bases in between. Germline lookup yields CDR1 MNHEY and CDR2 SMNVEV (reference sequence). The CDR3 spans 13 residues. CDR3 sequence (DNA): TGTGCCAGCAGTGCTACGAGTAATGAAAAACTGTTTTTT. Its translation: CASSATSNEKLFF.

V and J are TRBV4-3 and TRBJ1-1, with D unresolved. The V end was cut by 0 bases, the J end by 1 base, with 12 bases between. CDR3 length equals 16 residues. Per the germline V gene, CDR1 is LGHNA and CDR2 is YSLEER. In nucleotides, the CDR3 is TGCGCCAGCAGCCAAGATCTAAGGGCGGGGAACACTGAAGCTTTCTTT. Residues: CASSQDLRAGNTEAFF.

As to this clonotype: A clone one base away is much larger, so this may be a read error. The J gene is TRBJ1-1, the V gene TRBV9; no clear D. This CDR3 has 13 residues. Trimming removed 4 bases at V and 1 base at J, with 8 bases between. CDR1 and CDR2 (germline): SGDLS, YYNGEE. CDR3 protein: CASSQMANTEAFF. The DNA for the CDR3 is TGTGCCAGCAGCCAAATGGCGAACACTGAAGCTTTCTTT.